These T cell receptor beta chains were read from a single sample in a study of prognosis after radiotherapy for stage I lung cancer. TCRdb processed the multiplex PCR reads anew with MiXCR; each CDR3 protein has one entry. The data hold around 63,000 distinct CDR3 sequences, with about 30% observed a single time. The source was PBMCs, collected before or after stereotactic body radiation therapy (not recorded which). These receptors were collected from a donor older than 45 with non-small cell lung cancer. Both conserved end residues are part of each CDR3. Each record gives: D gene, V gene, J gene, clone size, CDR3 DNA, CDR3 protein. The D gene is left open where the match is weak. Clone size is stated in some rows and not others, as once, few, many or a class when expanded.

>TRBD1|TRBV27|TRBJ1-2|many
TGTGCCAGCAGGAGGACAGGCGGAGATCAGGGCTACACCTTC
CASRRTGGDQGYTF
>NA|TRBV6-1|TRBJ1-1|NA
TGTGCCATCACTGACAGTGTTGAGAACACTGAAGCTTTCTTT
CAITDSVENTEAFF
>TRBD2|TRBV6-1|TRBJ2-3|many
TGTGCCTGCAGCAGCGGGGGGGCCGCTAGCACAGATACGCAGTATTTT
CACSSGGAASTDTQYF
>TRBD1|TRBV29-1|TRBJ1-2|many
TGCAGCGTTGGGGGGACAGCTAACTATGGCTACACCTTC
CSVGGTANYGYTF
>TRBD1|TRBV4-2|TRBJ1-2|many
TGTGCCAGCAGCCAAGATATAATTGGGGGGGGACAGGGAAACGGCTACACCTTC
CASSQDIIGGGQGNGYTF
>NA|TRBV11-3|TRBJ2-1|many
TGTGCCAGCAGCTTAGGCCCCCCGGCAGTCAATGAGCAGTTCTTC
CASSLGPPAVNEQFF
>NA|TRBV12-3/TRBV12-4|TRBJ2-5|many
TGTGCCAGCAGTTTATGGGGACTGAAGACCCAGTACTTC
CASSLWGLKTQYF
>NA|TRBV28|TRBJ1-3|many
TGTGCCAGCAGTCTCGCCGGGAACACCATATATTTT
CASSLAGNTIYF
>NA|TRBV20-1|TRBJ1-1|many
TGCAGTGCTAGAGATCCCCGGACTGCGTTGGGCACTGAAGCTTTCTTT
CSARDPRTALGTEAFF
>TRBD1|TRBV6-1|TRBJ1-6|NA
TGTGCCAGCAGTACTACCGGGACAGGCCATTCAACACTCCACTTT
CASSTTGTGHSTLHF